The 9 T cell receptor beta chains below come from one sample, sequenced in a study of T cell clonality in common variable immunodeficiency. No antigens are known for them. Whole-study results and caveats: Common variable immunodeficiency TCR beta sequences reportedly had fewer deletions and N-nucleotide insertions.

Profiled with immunoSEQ multiplex PCR; TCRdb holds only in-frame clones, not every one. This sample comprises roughly 34,000 clones, none seen once only. The sequencing input was peripheral blood mononuclear cells. The receptors stem from a human donor with common variable immunodeficiency.

Remarks on this clone: The CDR3 extends 3 residues past the end of the read, so its final part is completed from the germline J gene. The V and J genes are TRBV7-2 and TRBJ1-1, with D unclear. There are 12 residues in the CDR3. Germline CDR1 reads SGHTA; CDR2 reads FQGNSA. The CDR3 here is CASSFLGSEAFF. The part of the CDR3 DNA that was read is TGTGCCAGCAGCTTTTTAGGGTCCGAA.

The table lists this clone with many counts. The CDR3 end lies 3 residues beyond the end of the read and is filled in from the germline J gene. The V gene is TRBV25-1, the J gene TRBJ2-7, with TRBD1 as a possible D gene (5 bases). The length of the CDR3 is 12 residues. CDR1 and CDR2 (germline): MGHDK, SYGVNS. V was clipped by 6 bases and J by 3 bases, with 9 bases between them. Incomplete CDR3 DNA: TGTGCCAGCAGCTATCAGGGCTACGAG. It encodes CASSYQGYE. The whole CDR3 sequence reads CASSYQGYEQYF.

This clone is classed as medium-sized. The CDR3 is cut off 3 residues early in the read; its end comes from the germline J gene. The V and J genes are TRBV20-1 and TRBJ1-1, with D tentatively TRBD1 (6 bases). The CDR3 is 15 residues long. V was pared by 6 bases and J by 6 bases, with 23 bases between. Germline loops: CDR1 DFQATT, CDR2 SNEGSKA (reference sequence). The DNA read from the CDR3 is TGCAGTGCCAACCTTTATAGGACAGCCTTGGCTGAA. Translating gives CSANLYRTALAE. From start to end, the CDR3 is CSANLYRTALAEAFF.

This clone was seen many times. The read stops 3 residues short of the end of the CDR3; the missing end is completed from the germline J gene. The chain is built from TRBV5-4 and TRBJ1-2; 7 bases line up with TRBD1. The V segment lost 4 bases and the J segment 0 bases; nucleotides outside the gene matches: 6. Looked up from germline, CDR1 is SGHNT and CDR2 is YYREEE (reference sequence). The CDR3 consists of 15 residues. The CDR3: CASSPEGQTNYGYTF. CDR3 bases read: TGTGCCAGCAGCCCCGAGGGACAGACTAACTATGGC.

Turning to this clone: The read ends 3 residues before the CDR3 terminus; that terminus is restored from the germline J gene. V and J are TRBV2 and TRBJ1-2; D unresolved. The CDR3 consists of 13 residues. In germline, CDR1 is SNHLY, CDR2 FYNNEI. V lost 6 bases and J lost 0, with 8 bases in between. The DNA read from the CDR3 is TGTGCCAGCAGCTTAGTATCTAACTATGGC. As protein: CASSLVSNYG. The CDR3 reads in full as CASSLVSNYGYTF.

The sample holds many counts of this clone. From the germline J gene comes the end of the CDR3, since the read stops 3 residues before it. V is TRBV20-1 and J is TRBJ2-2, with 9 bases identical to TRBD2. There are 16 residues in the CDR3. Trimming cost V 0 bases and J 2 bases; bases outside gene matches: 4. Germline V gene sequence: CDR1 DFQATT, CDR2 SNEGSKA (reference sequence). CDR3 sequence: CSARDGTSPNTGELFF. Partial CDR3 DNA: TGCAGTGCTAGAGATGGGACTAGCCCAAACACCGGGGAG.

This clone occurred a few times. The CDR3 sequence: CSARETGLAGGIYEQYF. CDR3 bases read: TGCAGTGCTAGAGAAACGGGACTAGCGGGAGGAATCTACGAG. The chain links TRBV20-1 to TRBJ2-7; 15 bases match TRBD2. The CDR3 goes on 3 residues after the read ends, and that part is filled in from the germline J gene. Germline assignment: CDR1 DFQATT and CDR2 SNEGSKA (reference sequence). J was trimmed by 3 bases and V by 0 bases; bases with no gene match: 6. This CDR3 is built from 17 residues.

A few counts support this clone. The observed sequence ends 3 residues before the CDR3 terminus, with the missing tail filled in from the germline J gene. The rearrangement uses TRBV7-2 and TRBJ2-1, with 8 nucleotides matching TRBD2. Germline CDR1 and CDR2: SGHTA and FQGNSA. V gave up 0 bases and J gave up 7 bases; unmatched junction bases: 2. This CDR3 contains 14 residues. The part of the CDR3 DNA that was read is TGTGCCAGCAGCTTAGCGGCGGGAGGTAATGAG. It yields the protein CASSLAAGGNE. The complete CDR3 reads CASSLAAGGNEQFF.

This clone was seen only a few times. The read ends 3 residues early relative to the CDR3; the germline J gene fills the gap. The V and J genes are TRBV7-6 and TRBJ1-1; D is perhaps TRBD1 (6 bases). The germline V gene has CDR1 SGHVS and CDR2 FNYEAQ. Trimming took off 5 bases at V and 3 bases at J, with 10 bases between the two ends. This CDR3 is 13 amino acids long. CDR3 in amino acids: CASSTGQYTEAFF. The DNA read from the CDR3 is TGTGCCAGCAGCACTGGACAGTACACTGAA.